This record concerns one T cell receptor (beta chain) sequence. Its cognate antigen has yet to be identified. No much larger clone is present one base from it, and per-base qualities are unavailable. The data were produced on an Illumina NovaSeq 6000. Using 5'RACE with constant-segment primers, TCRalpha and TCRbeta cDNA libraries were constructed, with sample barcodes and unique molecular identifiers added in the process. Trizol reagent was used to extract RNA from every sample. The libraries were amplified in two PCR steps, and the second step added a second sample barcode and Illumina TruSeq adapters. Libraries were sequenced on an Illumina NovaSeq with 2 x 150 bp paired-end reads. The paper's processing steps were these. Demultiplexing of reads and collapsing into UMI-guided consensus sequences were performed with migec v1.2.7. Using mixcr v2.1.11, UMI consensuses were aligned to TRA and TRB V and J templates and then assembled into clonotypes. A clonotype was counted as expanded or contracted only if both edgeR and NoisET called the change significant, with noise models trained on biological replicates. For edgeR calls, a false discovery rate-adjusted p below 0.01 and a log2 fold-change threshold of 1 were applied. As an exploratory analysis of dynamics, max-normalized trajectories of the 1000 most abundant clonotypes were examined with PCA combined with hierarchical clustering. Separately sequenced CD4+ and CD8+ repertoires were used to assign a CD4 or CD8 phenotype to each responding clone. TCRdb ran its own pipeline on the public reads, namely fastp trimming at Q25 and MiXCR clone calling, and kept in-frame beta chains. Every distinct CDR3 protein forms one entry, paired with its most common genes and DNA. The V and J calls follow TCRdb's processing rather than the paper's. In all, the sample holds some 450,000 distinct CDR3 sequences, and roughly 20% of those were seen once. The ten largest clones capture around 8.4% of the sample.

PBMCs were isolated by Ficoll-Paque density gradient centrifugation. These data are taken from a study of T-cell memory formation after mild COVID-19 (dated by TCRdb to 2020 to 2022). Some background on the complete study: TCR sequence clusters from the two donors were found to be largely donor specific. Longitudinal TCRalpha and TCRbeta repertoire sequencing tracked T-cell clones expanding and contracting after mild COVID-19 in a couple of donors. Two young, previously healthy adult volunteers made up the cohort, one male and one female.

On the study overall, not on this receptor specifically: Contracting CD4+ clones appeared mostly in the CM and EM memory subsets, whereas CD8+ clones were enriched in EMRA. SARS-CoV-2 specificity of the second-wave clones peaking on day 37 was not confirmed. The detection of some responding clones in pre-infection memory suggests that pre-existing cross-reactive memory T cells joined the SARS-CoV-2 response. Only a couple of mild cases were covered by the study, and larger cohorts that include severe cases with pre-infection samples were considered necessary. From day 15 to 85, contracting clones showed balanced CD4/CD8 phenotypes, whereas a second wave of clones that expanded from day 15 to 37 leaned towards CD4+.

From cysteine to phenylalanine, the CDR3 is 14 amino acids long. This entry keeps only the CDR3 DNA: 42 bases, framed from base 1. After removal of 5 bases from V and 2 bases from J, the junction retains 5 bases not matched to a gene. Taken from the germline V gene, the CDR1 and CDR2 loops are SGHVS and FNYEAQ. The source of this sequence is an adult woman who had mild COVID-19 (a few samples of this study predate the infection). The sample titles of this study are shuffled in the database, so cell type and time point are left out; the donor was told from shared clones. The sequenced sample consisted of PBMCs or a T cell subset sorted from them (not recorded which). The rearrangement combines TRBV7-6 with TRBJ1-2, and TRBD1 matches 7 of the central bases. CDR3 loop: CASSPADRNYGYTF. Read as DNA, the sequence is TGTGCCAGCAGCCCAGCGGACAGGAACTATGGCTACACCTTC.